Presented here are 24 T cell receptor beta chains from one specimen sequenced in a study of T-cell memory formation after mild COVID-19. MiXCR was run by TCRdb on the 5' RACE reads, yielding one entry per CDR3 protein. The repertoire holds 350,000 to 500,000 distinct CDR3 sequences, 23% seen once, with around 13% in the top ten. Sequencing was done on a sample of PBMCs or a T cell subset sorted from them (not recorded which). These receptor sequences come from an adult woman who had mild COVID-19 (a few samples of this study predate the infection). Cell type and time point are not known.

The V gene is TRBV4-1, the J gene TRBJ1-1; D is undetermined. Germline V gives CDR1 MGHRA, CDR2 YSYEKL. The CDR3 is made up of 13 amino acids. V lost 4 bases, J lost 4 bases, and 10 bases lay in between. CDR3 in DNA: TGCGCCAGCAGCCCGACGGACCCCACTGAAGCTTTCTTT. It translates to CASSPTDPTEAFF.

The sample holds a few counts of this clonotype. V gene TRBV12-3 or TRBV12-4 combines with J gene TRBJ2-5; the D gene is possibly TRBD2 (6 bases). The CDR3 has 15 residues. V was pared by 5 bases and J by 4 bases, with 17 bases between. The CDR3 sequence: CASSPTTSLPETQYF. The CDR3 DNA is TGTGCCAGCAGTCCTACGACTAGTCTCCCAGAGACCCAGTACTTC.

V gene TRBV9 combines with J gene TRBJ2-5; 7 nucleotides line up with TRBD1. Looked up from germline, CDR1 is SGDLS and CDR2 is YYNGEE. The CDR3 spans 16 residues. J was trimmed by 5 bases and V by 5 bases; bases with no gene match: 15. CDR3 protein: CASSDTPGQDGETQYF. DNA of the CDR3: TGTGCCAGCAGTGATACGCCTGGACAGGATGGTGAGACCCAGTACTTC.

J is TRBJ2-5 and V is TRBV5-1; 11 positions match TRBD2. CDR1 is SGHRS and CDR2 is YFSETQ in the germline V gene. This CDR3 spans 18 amino acids. V gave up 2 bases and J gave up 1 base; unmatched junction bases: 10. The CDR3 reads CASSFQTGTSGLQETQYF. Here the CDR3 DNA reads TGCGCCAGCAGCTTCCAAACCGGGACTAGCGGACTCCAAGAGACCCAGTACTTC. Based on the CDR3 plus reference TRBV5-1 and TRBJ2-5, the full variable domain is KAGVTQTPRYLIKTRGQQVTLSCSPISGHRSVSWYQQTPGQGLQFLFEYFSETQRNKGNFPGRFSGRQFSNSRSEMNVSTLELGDSALYLCASSFQTGTSGLQETQYFGPGTRLLVL.

V is TRBV6-1 and J is TRBJ2-7, with a possible D match to TRBD2 (5 bases). The CDR3 is made up of 12 amino acids. Germline V lookup: CDR1 MNHNS, CDR2 SASEGT. V was trimmed by 6 bases and J by 3 bases, leaving 9 bases between them. CDR3 in amino acids: CASSRGNYEQYF. CDR3 nucleotide sequence: TGTGCCAGCAGCCGGGGAAACTACGAGCAGTACTTC.

This sequence joins TRBV12-3 or TRBV12-4 and TRBJ2-3, with 10 bases lining up with TRBD2. The CDR3 sequence is 17 residues long. With 6 bases clipped from V and 3 bases from J, the junction kept 12 bases outside the gene matches. DNA of the CDR3: TGTGCCAGCAGCCTAGCGGGGGCGGCCGTTGGGACAGATACGCAGTATTTT. Protein product: CASSLAGAAVGTDTQYF.

The chain recombines TRBV20-1 with TRBJ2-7; 7 bases align to TRBD2. Germline trimming cut 3 bases from V and 2 bases from J; bases unmatched to any gene: 7. This CDR3 region has 14 residues. CDR1 DFQATT and CDR2 SNEGSKA come from the germline V gene (reference sequence). The CDR3 region has the DNA TGCAGTGCTAGCTGGGCGGGAGCCACCTACGAGCAGTACTTC. Translation: CSASWAGATYEQYF.

This clonotype was found a few times. The CDR3 here is CASSLKTSGDIPFSYNEQFF. For the CDR3, the DNA is TGCGCCAGCAGCCTGAAGACTAGCGGGGATATACCCTTCTCCTACAATGAGCAGTTCTTC. The gene calls are TRBV5-1 and TRBJ2-1; 11 positions match TRBD2. Germline loops: CDR1 SGHRS, CDR2 YFSETQ. With 4 bases clipped from V and 0 bases from J, the junction kept 15 bases outside the gene matches. The CDR3 runs 20 residues.

The chain links TRBV20-1 to TRBJ1-5; D is perhaps TRBD1 (6 bases). Germline V lookup: CDR1 DFQATT, CDR2 SNEGSKA (reference sequence). V lost 5 bases to trimming and J lost 2 bases, with 13 bases between them. CDR3 length: 14 amino acids. The CDR3 DNA is TGCAGTGCTGGGGGGGGGCAGGGCAATCAGCCCCAGCATTTT. It translates to CSAGGGQGNQPQHF.

This clonotype was counted only a few times. The chain is built from TRBV20-1 and TRBJ2-5, with D perhaps matching TRBD1 (6 bases). The germline V and J ends were trimmed by 2 bases and 1 base, with 11 bases remaining between them. This CDR3 has 14 amino acids. Germline CDR1 reads DFQATT; CDR2 reads SNEGSKA (reference sequence). The CDR3 bases are TGCAGTGCTAGATACAGGGTGGGCCAAGAGACCCAGTACTTC. Translating it yields CSARYRVGQETQYF.

The chain recombines TRBV24-1 with TRBJ2-3; the match to TRBD2 covers 14 bases. This CDR3 has 17 residues. Germline CDR1 KGHDR, CDR2 SFDVKD. After removal of 3 bases from V and 6 bases from J, the junction contained 7 bases not matched to a gene. The CDR3 bases are TGTGCCACCAGTGATCGCGGGACTAGCGGGAGTTGGGATACGCAGTATTTT. It is translated as CATSDRGTSGSWDTQYF.

This clonotype was seen only a few times. The rearrangement joins TRBV7-2 to TRBJ2-7; 10 nucleotides align to TRBD1. Germline values: CDR1 SGHTA, CDR2 FQGNSA. V shed 4 bases and J 3 bases; nucleotides not matched to a gene: 3. This CDR3 has 14 residues. The CDR3 sequence: CASSSDRGYYEQYF. The CDR3 DNA follows: TGTGCCAGCAGCTCGGACAGGGGGTACTACGAGCAGTACTTC.

This clonotype has a handful of counts. This chain connects TRBV5-1 to TRBJ2-1; perhaps TRBD2 as D (6 bases). Germline V gene sequence: CDR1 SGHRS, CDR2 YFSETQ. The length of the CDR3 is 15 residues. V was shortened by 0 bases and J by 7 bases, with 14 bases between the two germline ends. The CDR3 nucleotides are TGCGCCAGCAGCTTGGCCGGGGGAGGTCAGAATGAGCAGTTCTTC. Its protein is CASSLAGGGQNEQFF.

This clonotype was found a few times. The V gene is TRBV29-1, the J gene TRBJ1-1; tentative D call: TRBD1 (6 bases). The ends were cut back, 7 bases at V and 0 bases at J, with 15 bases in the middle. This CDR3 region has 14 residues. Germline values: CDR1 SQVTM, CDR2 ANQGSEA. This chain's CDR3 is CSARLRDMNTEAFF. CDR3 in DNA: TGCAGCGCTCGGCTCCGGGACATGAACACTGAAGCTTTCTTT. The complete variable domain, with remaining parts taken from reference TRBV29-1 and TRBJ1-1, reads SAVISQKPSRDICQRGTSLTIQCQVDSQVTMMFWYRQQPGQSLTLIATANQGSEATYESGFVIDKFPISRPNLTFSTLTVSNMSPEDSSIYLCSARLRDMNTEAFFGQGTRLTVV.

This clonotype was counted only a few times. The J gene is TRBJ2-4, the V gene TRBV7-9, with TRBD2 as a possible D gene (5 bases). The V end lost 3 bases, the J end lost 0 bases, and 15 bases lay between the germline ends. The CDR3 has 17 residues. In germline, CDR1 is SEHNR, CDR2 FQNEAQ (reference sequence). CDR3 sequence: CASSFIPEAAAKNIQYF. The CDR3 DNA reads TGTGCCAGCAGCTTCATCCCGGAGGCGGCAGCCAAAAACATTCAGTACTTC.

This clonotype was seen many times. The chain recombines TRBV2 with TRBJ2-7; 8 bases fit TRBD2. Germline V gene data show CDR1 as SNHLY and CDR2 as FYNNEI. Trimming took 5 bases from V and 5 from J; bases not matched to a gene: 11. There are 15 residues in the CDR3. CDR3 DNA: TGTGCCAGCAGTACTCCAGCGGGAGTAGTCCACGAGCAGTACTTC. Its protein product is CASSTPAGVVHEQYF.

The rearrangement links TRBV7-8 to TRBJ2-1, with 7 positions matching TRBD1. J was trimmed by 2 bases and V by 0 bases; bases with no gene match: 7. Germline lookup yields CDR1 SGHVS and CDR2 FQNEAQ. CDR3 length: 17 residues. The CDR3 reads CASSLARDSGTYNEQFF. The CDR3 bases are TGTGCCAGCAGCTTAGCCCGGGACAGTGGGACCTACAATGAGCAGTTCTTC.

The gene calls are TRBV9 and TRBJ2-5, with 9 bases lining up with TRBD2. The V segment lost 4 bases and the J segment 4 bases; nucleotides outside the gene matches: 5. The CDR3 runs 14 residues. Per the germline V gene, CDR1 is SGDLS and CDR2 is YYNGEE. CDR3 bases: TGTGCCAGCAGCCTCCTACTAGCGGGAGAGACCCAGTACTTC. This sequence encodes CASSLLLAGETQYF.

This clonotype has more than one count but fewer than ten. V gene TRBV2 combines with J gene TRBJ1-4; D is unclear. Germline CDR1 SNHLY, CDR2 FYNNEI. There are 14 residues in the CDR3. The V end was cut by 7 bases, the J end by 1 base, with 10 bases between. DNA for the CDR3: TGTGCCAGCACCCCCGGGGAAACTAATGAAAAACTGTTTTTT. Its protein product is CASTPGETNEKLFF.

The V gene is TRBV30, the J gene TRBJ2-3; D is unclear. This CDR3 has 16 residues. Trimming stripped 3 bases from V and 1 base from J, with 17 bases between. Germline CDR1 is GTSNPN and CDR2 is SVGIG (reference sequence). Written as DNA, the CDR3 is TGTGCCTGGAGAGGGTTGGAGCCAGCCCGCACAGATACGCAGTATTTT. Translation gives CAWRGLEPARTDTQYF.

In its sample, this clonotype was seen a few times. The genes are TRBV7-9 and TRBJ2-1; TRBD2 agrees at 10 bases. The V segment lost 5 bases and the J segment 8 bases; nucleotides outside the gene matches: 9. CDR1 SEHNR and CDR2 FQNEAQ come from the germline V gene (reference sequence). CDR3 length equals 15 residues. For the CDR3, the DNA is TGTGCCAGCAGCCAGCGGGGGGGTAGCGGGGATGAGCAGTTCTTC. Translating it yields CASSQRGGSGDEQFF.

The chain combines TRBV7-9 with TRBJ1-1; 7 bases match TRBD1. The CDR3 totals 14 residues. The V and J ends lost 1 base and 6 bases, in that order; junction bases with no gene match: 5. Per the germline V gene, CDR1 is SEHNR and CDR2 is FQNEAQ (reference sequence). The CDR3 bases are TGTGCCAGCAGCTTAGATCTCAGGGGGGCTGAAGCTTTCTTT. Its translation is CASSLDLRGAEAFF.

This clonotype was counted between two and nine times. This chain's CDR3 is CASSSDIAVSSYNEQFF. CDR3 in DNA: TGTGCCAGCAGCTCAGACATAGCGGTATCCTCCTACAATGAGCAGTTCTTC. The chain links TRBV6-2 or TRBV6-3 to TRBJ2-1; tentatively, D is TRBD2 (6 bases). V dropped 6 bases and J dropped 0 bases, with 18 bases sitting between them. Looked up from germline, CDR1 is MNHEY and CDR2 is SVGEGT. The CDR3 has 17 amino acids.

This chain uses TRBV7-2 with TRBJ2-2; a weak D match, TRBD1 (5 bases). The CDR3 consists of 17 residues. V shed 2 bases and J shed 0 bases, with 13 bases lying between them. The germline V gene has CDR1 SGHTA and CDR2 FQGNSA. CDR3 loop: CASSLPFDRPNTGELFF. The CDR3 DNA sequence: TGTGCCAGCAGCTTACCGTTCGACAGACCGAACACCGGGGAGCTGTTTTTT. Complete variable domain (other parts from reference TRBV7-2 and TRBJ2-2): GAGVSQSPSNKVTEKGKDVELRCDPISGHTALYWYRQSLGQGLEFLIYFQGNSAPDKSGLPSDRFSAERTGGSVSTLTIQRTQQEDSAVYLCASSLPFDRPNTGELFFGEGSRLTVL.